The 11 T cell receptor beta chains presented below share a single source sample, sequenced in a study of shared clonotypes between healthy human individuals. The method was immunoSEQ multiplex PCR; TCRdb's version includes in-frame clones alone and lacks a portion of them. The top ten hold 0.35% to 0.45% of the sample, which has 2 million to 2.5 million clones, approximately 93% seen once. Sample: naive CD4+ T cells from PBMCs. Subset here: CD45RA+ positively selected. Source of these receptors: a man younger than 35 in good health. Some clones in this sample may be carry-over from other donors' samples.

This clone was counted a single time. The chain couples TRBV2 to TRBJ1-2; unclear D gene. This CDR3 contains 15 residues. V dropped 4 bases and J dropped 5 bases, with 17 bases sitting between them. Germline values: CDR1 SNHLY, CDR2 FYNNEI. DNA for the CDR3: TGTGCCAGCAGTGGAGGAGCGTCCTTATCTTATGGCTACACCTTC. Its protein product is CASSGGASLSYGYTF.

CDR3 sequence (DNA): TGTGCCAGCTCACCACAGGACAGGGCGGGCTATGGCTACACCTTC. Translation gives CASSPQDRAGYGYTF. V and J are TRBV18 and TRBJ1-2; 8 bases align to TRBD1. The CDR3 has 15 amino acids. Germline V lookup: CDR1 KGHSH, CDR2 LQKENI. V trimming: 1 base; J trimming: 4 bases; junction bases outside the gene matches: 5.

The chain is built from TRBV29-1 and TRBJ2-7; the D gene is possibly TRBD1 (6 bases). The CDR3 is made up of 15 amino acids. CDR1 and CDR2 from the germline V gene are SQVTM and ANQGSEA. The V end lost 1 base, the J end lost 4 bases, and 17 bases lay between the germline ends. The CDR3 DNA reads TGCAGCGTTGAAGCGCTTAAGGACAGTCGGTACGAGCAGTACTTC. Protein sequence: CSVEALKDSRYEQYF.

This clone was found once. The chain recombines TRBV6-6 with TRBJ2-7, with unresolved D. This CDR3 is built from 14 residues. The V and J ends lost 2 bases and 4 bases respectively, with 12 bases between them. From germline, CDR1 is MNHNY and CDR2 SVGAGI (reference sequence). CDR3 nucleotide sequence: TGTGCCAGCAGTTACGGTTTCCCCCTATACGAGCAGTACTTC. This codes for CASSYGFPLYEQYF.

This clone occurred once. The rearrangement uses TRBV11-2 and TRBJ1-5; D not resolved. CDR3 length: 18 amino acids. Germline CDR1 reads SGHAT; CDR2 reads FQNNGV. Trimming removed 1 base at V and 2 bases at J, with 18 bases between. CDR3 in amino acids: CASSLVSPTHGGNQPQHF. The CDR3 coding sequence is TGTGCCAGCAGCTTAGTTTCTCCGACCCACGGGGGCAATCAGCCCCAGCATTTT.

CDR3 in amino acids: CASSTDRAWNNEQFF. The CDR3 DNA sequence: TGCGCCAGCAGCACGGACAGGGCCTGGAACAATGAGCAGTTCTTC. The chain is built from TRBV5-1 and TRBJ2-1, with 8 bases matching TRBD1. The germline CDR1 and CDR2 sequences are SGHRS and YFSETQ. V was clipped by 4 bases and J by 5 bases; unmatched bases: 8. CDR3 length: 15 amino acids. The complete variable domain, with remaining parts taken from reference TRBV5-1 and TRBJ2-1, reads KAGVTQTPRYLIKTRGQQVTLSCSPISGHRSVSWYQQTPGQGLQFLFEYFSETQRNKGNFPGRFSGRQFSNSRSEMNVSTLELGDSALYLCASSTDRAWNNEQFFGPGTRLTVL.

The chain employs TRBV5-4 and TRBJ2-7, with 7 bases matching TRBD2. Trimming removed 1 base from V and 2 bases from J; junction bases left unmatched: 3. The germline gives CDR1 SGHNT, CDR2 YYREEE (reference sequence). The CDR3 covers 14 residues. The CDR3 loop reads CASSLRGVAYEQYF. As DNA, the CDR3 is TGTGCCAGCAGCTTGCGGGGGGTAGCCTACGAGCAGTACTTC.

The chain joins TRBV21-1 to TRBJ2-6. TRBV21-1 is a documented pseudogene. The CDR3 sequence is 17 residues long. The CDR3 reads CAREIRDGSSGANVLTF. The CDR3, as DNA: TGTGCCAGGGAAATCCGGGACGGCTCCTCTGGGGCCAACGTCCTGACTTTC.

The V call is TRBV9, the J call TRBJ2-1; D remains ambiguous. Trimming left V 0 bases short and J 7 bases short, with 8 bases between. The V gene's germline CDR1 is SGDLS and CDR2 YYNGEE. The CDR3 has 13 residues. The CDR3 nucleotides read TGTGCCAGCAGCGTAGCTAATGAGAATGAGCAGTTCTTC. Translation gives CASSVANENEQFF.

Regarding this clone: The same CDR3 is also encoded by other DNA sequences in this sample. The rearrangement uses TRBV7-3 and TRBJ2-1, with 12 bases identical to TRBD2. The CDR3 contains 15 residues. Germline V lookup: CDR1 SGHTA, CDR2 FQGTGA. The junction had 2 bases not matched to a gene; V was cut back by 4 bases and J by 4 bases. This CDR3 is CASSWTSGTYNEQFF. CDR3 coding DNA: TGTGCCAGCAGCTGGACTAGCGGGACATACAATGAGCAGTTCTTC.

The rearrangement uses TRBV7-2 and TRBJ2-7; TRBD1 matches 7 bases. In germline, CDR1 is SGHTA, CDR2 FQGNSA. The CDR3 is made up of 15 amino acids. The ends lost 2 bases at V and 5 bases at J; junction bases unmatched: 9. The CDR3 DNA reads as TGTGCCAGCAGCTTACCTCCGGGACAGTACGACGAGCAGTACTTC. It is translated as CASSLPPGQYDEQYF.